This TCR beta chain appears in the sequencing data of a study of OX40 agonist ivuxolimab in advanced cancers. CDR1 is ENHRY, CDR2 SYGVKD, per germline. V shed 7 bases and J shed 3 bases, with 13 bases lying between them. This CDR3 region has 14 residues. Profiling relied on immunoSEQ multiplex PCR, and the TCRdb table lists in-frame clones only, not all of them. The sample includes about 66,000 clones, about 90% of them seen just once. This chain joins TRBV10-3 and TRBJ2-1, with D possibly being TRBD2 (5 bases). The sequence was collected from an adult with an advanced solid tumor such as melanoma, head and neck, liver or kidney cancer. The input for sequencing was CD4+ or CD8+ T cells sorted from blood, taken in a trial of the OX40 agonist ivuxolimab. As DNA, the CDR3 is TGTGCCATCAAAGCTAGCAGAGACTACAATGAGCAGTTCTTC. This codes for CAIKASRDYNEQFF.